The 6 T cell receptor beta chains below come from one sample, sequenced in a study of identical twins. MiXCR, run by TCRdb on the 5' RACE reads, gives a single entry per CDR3 protein. The table has roughly 720,000 distinct CDR3 sequences, 15% to 20% seen once; the top ten hold around 13%. The same sample was also used in a study of T cells expressing NK-cell markers.

What was sequenced was PBMCs. These receptors all stem from a woman aged 18-35 years in good health.

The rearrangement links TRBV12-3 or TRBV12-4 to TRBJ1-2; D might be TRBD1 (5 bases). The ends were cut back, 3 bases at V and 7 bases at J, with 15 bases in the middle. This CDR3 spans 14 amino acids. The CDR3 protein is CASSFGGGGIGYTF. Here the CDR3 DNA reads TGTGCCAGCAGTTTTGGGGGAGGAGGGATTGGCTACACCTTC.

This clonotype was counted a few times. The chain is built from TRBV5-5 and TRBJ2-2, with D possibly being TRBD1 (6 bases). The CDR3 contains 13 residues. Germline-derived CDR1 and CDR2 are SGHKS and YYEKEE (reference sequence). Trimming took off 7 bases at V and 3 bases at J, with 10 bases between the two ends. In DNA form, the CDR3 reads TGTGCCAGCCCTGGACAGTACACCGGGGAGCTGTTTTTT. It yields the protein CASPGQYTGELFF. The full variable domain, its missing parts supplied by reference TRBV5-5 and TRBJ2-2, is DAGVTQSPTHLIKTRGQQVTLRCSPISGHKSVSWYQQVLGQGPQFIFQYYEKEERGRGNFPDRFSARQFPNYSSELNVNALLLGDSALYLCASPGQYTGELFFGEGSRLTVL.

This clonotype was observed a handful of times. This chain links TRBV6-5 with TRBJ2-3, with D perhaps matching TRBD2 (7 bases). Germline CDR1 MNHEY, CDR2 SVGAGI. This CDR3 comprises 16 residues. V gave up 0 bases and J gave up 4 bases, with 14 bases separating them. CDR3 in amino acids: CASSYSKLGGADTQYF. Written as DNA, the CDR3 is TGTGCCAGCAGTTACTCAAAACTAGGGGGGGCAGATACGCAGTATTTT.

The gene calls are TRBV6-1 and TRBJ1-2; TRBD1 matches 7 bases. The CDR3 totals 15 residues. In germline, CDR1 is MNHNS, CDR2 SASEGT. The trim removed 6 bases at V and 0 bases at J, leaving 7 bases unmatched. The CDR3 is CASSGTGVSNYGYTF. For the CDR3, the DNA is TGTGCCAGCAGCGGAACAGGGGTTTCTAACTATGGCTACACCTTC.

The chain combines TRBV29-1 with TRBJ2-3, with D perhaps given as TRBD1 or TRBD2 (5 bases each). This CDR3 has 14 amino acids. Germline V gene data show CDR1 as SQVTM and CDR2 as ANQGSEA. V lost 5 bases to trimming and J lost 0 bases, with 12 bases between them. In nucleotides, the CDR3 is TGCAGCGTTCCACCGGGACCTAGCACAGATACGCAGTATTTT. Its protein is CSVPPGPSTDTQYF.

This chain joins TRBV9 and TRBJ2-1, with D possibly called TRBD1 or TRBD2 (7 bases each). The CDR3 has 18 amino acids. Trimming took 0 bases from V and 8 from J, leaving 24 bases between them. Germline V gene sequence: CDR1 SGDLS, CDR2 YYNGEE. CDR3 nucleotide sequence: TGTGCCAGCAGCGTAGCTCCCCGTCAGGGGGAGGGCCGCGATGAGCAGTTCTTC. It encodes CASSVAPRQGEGRDEQFF.